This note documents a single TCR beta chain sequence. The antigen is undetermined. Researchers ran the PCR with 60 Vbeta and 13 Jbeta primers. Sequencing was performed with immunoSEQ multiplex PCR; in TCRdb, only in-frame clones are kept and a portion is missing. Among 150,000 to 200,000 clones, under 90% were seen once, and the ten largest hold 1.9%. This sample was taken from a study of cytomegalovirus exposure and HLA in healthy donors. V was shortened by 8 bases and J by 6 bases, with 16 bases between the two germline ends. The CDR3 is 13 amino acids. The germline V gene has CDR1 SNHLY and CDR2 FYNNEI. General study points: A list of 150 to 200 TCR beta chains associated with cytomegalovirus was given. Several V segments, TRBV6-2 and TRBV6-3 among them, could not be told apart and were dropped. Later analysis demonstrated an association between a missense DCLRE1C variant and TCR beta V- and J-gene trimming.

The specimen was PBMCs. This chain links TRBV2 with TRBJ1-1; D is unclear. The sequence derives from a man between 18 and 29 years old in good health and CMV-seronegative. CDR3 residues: CASGELEGAEAFF. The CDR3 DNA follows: TGTGCCAGCGGGGAATTGGAGGGCGCTGAAGCTTTCTTT.